Listed here is a single T cell receptor (beta chain). Authors' methods: Amplification from reference gene primers served as the basis for estimated nucleated cell counts. Assay: immunoSEQ multiplex PCR; the TCRdb copy retains only in-frame clones and omits some. The DNA gave D and trimming, while V, J and clone size come from that table. Among approximately 90,000 clones, 81% were seen once, and the ten largest hold around a quarter. This specimen belongs to a study of blood T cell repertoires in COVID-19. Turning to the study itself: T cells, B-cell-depleted T cells, or PBMCs supplied cDNA or gDNA.

The CDR3 is made up of 14 amino acids. Trimming removed 2 bases from V and 5 bases from J, with 12 bases in between. In germline, CDR1 is MNHEY, CDR2 SVGEGT. The sample taken for sequencing was peripheral blood. The genes are TRBV6-2 or TRBV6-3 and TRBJ2-5, with TRBD2 as a possible D gene (7 bases). This TCR was recovered from an elderly man with active or convalescent COVID-19. The CDR3 here is CASSYRGGRETQYF. The DNA of the CDR3 is TGTGCCAGCAGTTACAGGGGGGGCCGGGAGACCCAGTACTTC.